This T cell receptor beta chain was obtained from a study of T cell changes during pregnancy in multiple sclerosis. In germline, CDR1 is SNHLY, CDR2 FYNNEI. V was shortened by 3 bases and J by 2 bases, with 13 bases between the two germline ends. There are 16 residues in the CDR3. Only one count was recorded for this clone. Clones were read by immunoSEQ multiplex PCR, and TCRdb kept only the in-frame ones, dropping some. The table has more than 45,000 clones, around 93% seen once. The source of this sequence is a female donor with multiple sclerosis, enrolled in a pregnancy study. Sample: CD8+ T cells from peripheral blood mononuclear cells, taken in the second trimester of pregnancy. The V and J genes are TRBV2 and TRBJ2-2; TRBD2 is a possible D gene (6 bases). CDR3 region: CASSETGTSNTGELFF. CDR3 DNA sequence: TGTGCCAGCAGTGAGACCGGGACTTCTAACACCGGGGAGCTGTTTTTT.